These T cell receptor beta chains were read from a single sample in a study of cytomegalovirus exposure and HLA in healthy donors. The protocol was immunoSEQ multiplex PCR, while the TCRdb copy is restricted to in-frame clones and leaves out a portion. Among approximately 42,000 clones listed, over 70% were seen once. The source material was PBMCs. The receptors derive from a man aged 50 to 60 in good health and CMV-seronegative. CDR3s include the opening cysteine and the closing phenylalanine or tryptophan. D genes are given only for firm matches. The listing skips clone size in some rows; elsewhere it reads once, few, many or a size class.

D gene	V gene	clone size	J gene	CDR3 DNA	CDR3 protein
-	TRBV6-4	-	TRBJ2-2	TGTGCCAGCAGTGAAGGGGACACCGGGGAGCTGTTTTTT	CASSEGDTGELFF
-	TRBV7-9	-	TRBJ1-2	TGTTCCAGCAGCCTACGTGGCTACACCTTC	CSSSLRGYTF
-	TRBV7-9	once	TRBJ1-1	TGTGCCAGCAGCTTAGTAGGGCAGGGCGGGAGGGACACTGAAGCTTTCTTT	CASSLVGQGGRDTEAFF
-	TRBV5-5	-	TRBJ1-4	TGTGCCAGCAGCCTCCTGCAGGGGACTGAAAAACTGTTTTTT	CASSLLQGTEKLFF
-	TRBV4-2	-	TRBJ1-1	TGTGCCAGCAGCCAAGATCGCCGGACTGAAGCTTTCTTT	CASSQDRRTEAFF
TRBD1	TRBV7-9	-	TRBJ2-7	TGTGCCAGCAGCCCGGGACAGGGCTACGAGCAGTACTTC	CASSPGQGYEQYF
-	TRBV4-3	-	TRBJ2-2	TGCGCCAGCAGCCAAGATGAAAAACTCCGGGGAGCTGTTTTT	CASSQDEKLRGAVF
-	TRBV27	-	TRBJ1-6	TGTGCCAGCAGTTTAGGGAGCACCTATAATTCACCCCTCCACTTT	CASSLGSTYNSPLHF
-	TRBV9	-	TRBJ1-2	TGTGCCAGCAGCGTAGCGGCGGTCGCCTATGGCTACACCTTC	CASSVAAVAYGYTF
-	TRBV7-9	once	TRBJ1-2	TGTGCCAGCAGCTTCGCAGGGTCAGGGGACGGCTACACCTTC	CASSFAGSGDGYTF
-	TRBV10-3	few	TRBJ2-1	TGTGCCATCAGTCCCAACTACAATGAGCAGTTCTTC	CAISPNYNEQFF